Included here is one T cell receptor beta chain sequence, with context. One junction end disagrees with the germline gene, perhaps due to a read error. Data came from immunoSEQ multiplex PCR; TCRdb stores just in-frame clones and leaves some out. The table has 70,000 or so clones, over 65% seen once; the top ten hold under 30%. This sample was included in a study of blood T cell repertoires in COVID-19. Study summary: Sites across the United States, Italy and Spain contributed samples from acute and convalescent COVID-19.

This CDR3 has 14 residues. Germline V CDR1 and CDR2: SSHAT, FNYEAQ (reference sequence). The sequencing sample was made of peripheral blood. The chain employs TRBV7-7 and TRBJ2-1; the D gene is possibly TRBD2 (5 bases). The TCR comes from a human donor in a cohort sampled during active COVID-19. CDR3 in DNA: TGTGCTAGCAGTCGGGATCCTTCCTACAATGAGCAGTTCTTC. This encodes CASSRDPSYNEQFF. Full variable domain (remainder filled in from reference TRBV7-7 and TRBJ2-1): GAGVSQSPRYKVTKRGQDVTLRCDPISSHATLYWYQQALGQGPEFLTYFNYEAQPDKSGLPSDRFSAERPEGSISTLTIQRTEQRDSAMYRCASSRDPSYNEQFFGPGTRLTVL.